This is a list of T cell receptor beta chains from one sample in a study of radiotherapy plus CTLA-4 blockade in lung cancer. Clones were sequenced by immunoSEQ multiplex PCR, and TCRdb holds only the in-frame ones, with some missing. The sample lists tens of thousands of clones; about 69% were seen once. This specimen consisted of peripheral blood, obtained from a patient treated with radiotherapy plus ipilimumab. The receptors come from a human donor with non-small cell lung cancer that progressed on radiotherapy plus ipilimumab. CDR3s include the opening cysteine and the closing phenylalanine or tryptophan. Fields, in order: J gene, D gene, clone size, V gene, CDR3 length, CDR3 protein, CDR3 DNA. The D gene is left open where the match is weak. Expanded clones get a size class; other rows say once, few or many, or leave the size out.

TRBJ1-3 TRBD1 NA TRBV11-2 17 CASSLTTGESSGNTIYF TGTGCCAGCAGCTTAACCACAGGGGAGAGCTCTGGAAACACCATATATTTT
TRBJ1-6 NA NA TRBV7-9 13 CASSLDGDSPLHF TGTGCCAGCAGCTTAGACGGTGATTCACCCCTCCACTTT
TRBJ2-3 NA NA TRBV7-9 15 CASSLVYGFTDTQYF TGTGCCAGCAGCTTAGTTTACGGATTCACAGATACGCAGTATTTT
TRBJ2-1 NA NA TRBV5-1 14 CASSLGDSYNEQFF TGCGCCAGCAGCTTGGGGGACTCCTACAATGAGCAGTTCTTC
TRBJ1-1 NA once TRBV5-1 14 CASSLMDFNTEAFF TGCGCCAGCAGCTTGATGGACTTTAACACTGAAGCTTTCTTT
TRBJ2-1 TRBD2 NA TRBV7-8 16 CASSLRGRGLNNEQFF TGTGCCAGCAGCTTGAGAGGGCGGGGGTTGAACAATGAGCAGTTCTTC
TRBJ1-1 NA once TRBV27 14 CASSLSHSNTEAFF TGTGCCAGCAGTTTGTCGCACAGTAACACTGAAGCTTTCTTT
TRBJ1-6 NA NA TRBV4-1 14 CASTPGRNNSPLHF TGCGCCAGCACCCCCGGACGGAACAATTCACCCCTCCACTTT
TRBJ2-1 NA NA TRBV28 15 CAGDHRDRDYNEQFF TGTGCCGGGGATCACCGGGACCGAGATTACAATGAGCAGTTCTTC
TRBJ2-7 TRBD2 few TRBV9 15 CASSAGGENSYEQYF TGTGCCAGCAGCGCCGGGGGGGAGAACTCCTACGAGCAGTACTTC
TRBJ2-2 NA NA TRBV19 12 CATEAVTGELFF TGTGCCACTGAGGCGGTCACCGGGGAGCTGTTTTTT
TRBJ2-2 NA once TRBV9 15 CASSVRSGNTGELFF TGTGCCAGCAGCGTAAGGAGCGGGAACACCGGGGAGCTGTTTTTT
TRBJ1-2 NA NA TRBV29-1 13 CSVEAAERDGYTF TGCAGCGTTGAGGCGGCGGAGAGGGATGGCTACACCTTC
TRBJ2-5 NA NA TRBV13 17 CASSLVETRQAQETQYF TGTGCCAGCAGCTTAGTCGAGACCCGACAGGCTCAAGAGACCCAGTACTTC
TRBJ2-2 TRBD1 NA TRBV4-1 16 CASSEQTGTNTGELFF TGCGCCAGCAGCGAACAGACAGGGACGAACACCGGGGAGCTGTTTTTT
TRBJ2-7 TRBD2 few TRBV5-4 14 CASSLAGFSYEQYF TGTGCCAGCAGTCTAGCGGGGTTCTCCTACGAGCAGTACTTC
TRBJ2-1 NA NA TRBV11-2 15 CASSLDLGTYNEQFF TGTGCCAGCAGCTTAGATCTAGGGACCTACAATGAGCAGTTCTTC
TRBJ1-1 NA NA TRBV5-1 15 CASSLGSGLNTEAFF TGCGCCAGCAGCTTGGGCTCGGGGCTTAACACTGAAGCTTTCTTT
TRBJ2-2 NA NA TRBV2 16 CASSVVKIANTGELFF TGTGCCAGCAGTGTGGTCAAAATCGCGAACACCGGGGAGCTGTTTTTT
TRBJ2-2 TRBD1 NA TRBV13 16 CASSLGDRGLLGELFF TGTGCCAGCAGCTTAGGCGACAGGGGGCTTCTCGGGGAGCTGTTTTTT
TRBJ1-1 NA NA TRBV2 13 CASSELANTEAFF TGTGCCAGCAGCGAACTGGCGAACACTGAAGCTTTCTTT
TRBJ1-2 NA NA TRBV6-5 13 CASSLYVSLGYTF TGTGCCAGCAGCCTGTACGTCTCTTTGGGCTACACCTTC
TRBJ2-1 NA NA TRBV18 15 CASSQGEGVMNEQFF TGTGCCAGCTCACAGGGGGAAGGCGTGATGAATGAGCAGTTCTTC
TRBJ1-4 TRBD1 NA TRBV19 16 CATATGSSATNEKLFF TGTGCCACTGCGACAGGGTCGAGTGCAACTAATGAAAAACTGTTTTTT
TRBJ2-7 NA NA TRBV5-4 14 CASSLGTDGYEQYF TGTGCCAGCAGCCTTGGGACGGACGGCTACGAGCAGTACTTC
TRBJ1-5 TRBD1 NA TRBV29-1 13 CSVGDRSNQPQHF TGCAGCGTTGGGGACAGATCCAATCAGCCCCAGCATTTT
TRBJ1-1 NA few TRBV29-1 14 CSPTKGQLNTEAFF TGCAGCCCCACGAAGGGGCAGTTAAACACTGAAGCTTTCTTT
TRBJ1-5 NA NA TRBV7-8 17 CASSLGSTVYSNQPQHF TGTGCCAGCAGCTTAGGGTCGACAGTCTATAGCAATCAGCCCCAGCATTTT
TRBJ2-1 NA NA TRBV6-5 16 CASSYSLNRAADEQFF TGTGCCAGCAGTTACTCCCTTAACAGGGCGGCGGATGAGCAGTTCTTC
TRBJ2-5 NA once TRBV10-3 16 CAISELDGQIEETQYF TGTGCCATCAGTGAGTTAGACGGACAGATTGAAGAGACCCAGTACTTC
TRBJ1-5 NA NA TRBV28 19 CASTLRGYIGRRSNQPQHF TGTGCCAGCACCCTAAGGGGTTACATTGGCCGGCGTAGCAATCAGCCCCAGCATTTT